Listed here is a single T cell receptor beta chain. What it recognizes is unknown. Blood RNA originated from unsorted whole blood, with germline DNA additionally extracted. These patients lived with chronic HBV infection and had never been treated. The investigators made TCR beta cDNA from approximately 0.5 ug total RNA, using a constant-region primer. ARM-PCR was slightly modified, and three nested multiplex PCR rounds with it gave rise to the TCR beta libraries. Use of TRBV1-TRBV30 forward primers with a C-beta reverse primer characterized the first two PCR rounds, which lasted ten to eleven cycles each. TCRdb re-called the multiplex PCR reads through MiXCR, storing one row per CDR3 protein. The data hold fewer than 350,000 distinct CDR3 sequences, with about 60% observed a single time. This sample stems from a study of tumor-infiltrating lymphocytes in primary liver carcinoma. Study-level background: The study included patients who were men and women aged 30 to 69 years. Notes on the study in general: There was no comparison of CD4+ and CD8+ repertoires, as samples were bulk unsorted.

Germline V CDR1 and CDR2: MNHEY, SVGEGT. There are 15 residues in the CDR3. V lost 10 bases, J lost 0 bases, and 13 bases lay in between. The chain employs TRBV6-2 or TRBV6-3 and TRBJ2-6; no definite D call. Input material: peripheral blood. The source of this sequence is a man between 40 and 49 years old with primary liver carcinoma and hepatitis B virus infection. The CDR3 DNA sequence: TGTGCCAACGGAACGGGTTACTCTGGGGCCAACGTCCTGACTTTC. It codes for CANGTGYSGANVLTF.